This T cell receptor (beta chain) was sequenced for a study of T-cell reconstitution after alpha-beta-depleted transplantation in children. Study-level findings and limits: About two months after transplant, alpha-beta T cells reportedly came from several hundred expanded graft clones. T-cell counts and diversity were attributed mostly to newly produced T cells one year after transplant.

In germline, CDR1 is SEHNR, CDR2 FQNEAQ (reference sequence). V dropped 5 bases and J dropped 2 bases, with 13 bases sitting between them. The CDR3 has 15 amino acids. This clonotype was counted between two and nine times. The antigen is unknown. Unique molecular identifiers were built into the TCRbeta library. TCRdb re-called the PCR reads with MiXCR, one entry per CDR3 protein. The sample has roughly 110,000 distinct CDR3 sequences, approximately 10% seen once. The chain links TRBV7-9 to TRBJ2-4; weak D call: TRBD2 (5 bases). The receptor comes from a boy aged 2-9 years with acute lymphoblastic leukemia, due to receive a stem cell transplant. This specimen was PBMCs, taken before TCRalphabeta/CD19-depleted stem cell transplant. CDR3 nucleotide sequence: TGTGCCAGCAGCCGGGCCGGGGTCCCCAAAAACATTCAGTACTTC. It specifies CASSRAGVPKNIQYF.